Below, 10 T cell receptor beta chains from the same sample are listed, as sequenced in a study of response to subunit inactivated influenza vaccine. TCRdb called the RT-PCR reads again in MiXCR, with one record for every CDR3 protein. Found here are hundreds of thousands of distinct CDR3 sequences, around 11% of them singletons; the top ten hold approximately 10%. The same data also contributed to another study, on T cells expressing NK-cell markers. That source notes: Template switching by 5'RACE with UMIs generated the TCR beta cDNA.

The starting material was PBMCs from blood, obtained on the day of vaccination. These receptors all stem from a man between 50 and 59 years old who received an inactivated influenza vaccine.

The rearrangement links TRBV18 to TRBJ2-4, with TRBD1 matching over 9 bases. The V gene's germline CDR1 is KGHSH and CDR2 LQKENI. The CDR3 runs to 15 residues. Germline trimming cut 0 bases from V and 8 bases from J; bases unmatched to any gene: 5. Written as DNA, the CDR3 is TGTGCCAGCTCACCACCCGGGACAGGGCTCGACATTCAGTACTTC. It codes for CASSPPGTGLDIQYF.

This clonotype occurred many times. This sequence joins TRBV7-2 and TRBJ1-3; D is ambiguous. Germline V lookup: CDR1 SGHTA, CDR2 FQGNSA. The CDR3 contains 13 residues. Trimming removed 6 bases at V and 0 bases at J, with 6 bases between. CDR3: CASSPSSGNTIYF. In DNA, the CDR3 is TGTGCCAGCAGTCCGAGCTCTGGAAACACCATATATTTT.

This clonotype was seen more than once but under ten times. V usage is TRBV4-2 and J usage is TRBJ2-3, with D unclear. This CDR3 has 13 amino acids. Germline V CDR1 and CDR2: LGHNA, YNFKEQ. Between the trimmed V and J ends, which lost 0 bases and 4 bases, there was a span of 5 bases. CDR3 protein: CASSQELADTQYF. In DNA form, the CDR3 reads TGTGCCAGCAGCCAAGAGCTCGCAGATACGCAGTATTTT.

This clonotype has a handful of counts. CDR3 DNA: TGTGCCAGCAGTTCCGGGACTCGCACCGGGGAGCTGTTTTTT. Translation: CASSSGTRTGELFF. The chain links TRBV12-3 or TRBV12-4 to TRBJ2-2, with a possible D match to TRBD2 (6 bases). Deletions cut 4 bases from V and 4 bases from J, with 10 bases between. CDR3 length: 14 residues.

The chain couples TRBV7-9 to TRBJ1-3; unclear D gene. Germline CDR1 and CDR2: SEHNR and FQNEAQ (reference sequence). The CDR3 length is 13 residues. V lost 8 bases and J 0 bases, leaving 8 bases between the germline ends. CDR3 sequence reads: CASVTPSGNTIYF. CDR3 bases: TGTGCCAGCGTCACTCCCTCTGGAAACACCATATATTTT.

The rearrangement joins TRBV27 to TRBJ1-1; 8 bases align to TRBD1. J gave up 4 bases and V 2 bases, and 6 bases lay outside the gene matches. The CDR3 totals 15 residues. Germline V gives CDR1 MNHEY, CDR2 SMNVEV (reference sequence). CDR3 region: CASSLGNRGGTEAFF. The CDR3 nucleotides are TGTGCCAGCAGTTTAGGGAACAGGGGGGGCACTGAAGCTTTCTTT.

The CDR3 nucleotides are TGTGCCAGCAGCTCATGGGTCCAAGAGCAGTTCTTC. It encodes CASSSWVQEQFF. The chain recombines TRBV6-2 or TRBV6-3 with TRBJ2-1; D unclear. The germline CDR1 and CDR2 sequences are MNHEY and SVGEGT. This CDR3 spans 12 amino acids. The V and J ends lost 6 bases and 10 bases respectively, with 13 bases between them.

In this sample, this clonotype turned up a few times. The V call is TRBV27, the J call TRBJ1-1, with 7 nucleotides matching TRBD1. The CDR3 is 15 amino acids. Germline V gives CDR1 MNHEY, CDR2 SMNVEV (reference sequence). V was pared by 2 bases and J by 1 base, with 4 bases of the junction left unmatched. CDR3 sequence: CASSLGRTGNTEAFF. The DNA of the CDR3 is TGTGCCAGCAGTTTAGGTCGGACAGGGAACACTGAAGCTTTCTTT.

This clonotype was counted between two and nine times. CDR3 sequence: CAISELTRYGYTF. CDR3 DNA sequence: TGTGCCATCAGTGAGTTGACAAGGTATGGCTACACCTTC. The rearrangement joins TRBV10-3 to TRBJ1-2, with no clear D. In germline, CDR1 is ENHRY, CDR2 SYGVKD. This CDR3 has 13 residues. V was clipped by 1 base and J by 5 bases, with 8 bases between them.

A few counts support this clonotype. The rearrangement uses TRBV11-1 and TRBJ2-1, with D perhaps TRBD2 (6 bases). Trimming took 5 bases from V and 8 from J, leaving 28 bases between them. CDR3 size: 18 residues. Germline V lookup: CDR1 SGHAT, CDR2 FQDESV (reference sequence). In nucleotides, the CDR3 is TGTGCCAGCAGCGCGTCAACTAGCAGTGTCCTTTTTTCTGATGAGCAGTTCTTC. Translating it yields CASSASTSSVLFSDEQFF.